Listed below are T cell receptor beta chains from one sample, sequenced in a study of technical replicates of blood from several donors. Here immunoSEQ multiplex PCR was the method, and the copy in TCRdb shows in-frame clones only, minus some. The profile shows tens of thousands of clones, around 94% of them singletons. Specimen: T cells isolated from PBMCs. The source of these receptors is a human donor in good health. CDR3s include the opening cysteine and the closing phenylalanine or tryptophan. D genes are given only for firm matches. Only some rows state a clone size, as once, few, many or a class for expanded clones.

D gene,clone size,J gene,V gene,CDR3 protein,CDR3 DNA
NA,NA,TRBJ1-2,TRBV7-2,CASSLAPEYGYTF,TGTGCCAGCAGCTTAGCCCCGGAGTATGGCTACACCTTC
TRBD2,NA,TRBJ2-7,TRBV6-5,CASSLSGSEQYF,TGTGCCAGCAGCCTTAGCGGGAGCGAGCAGTACTTC
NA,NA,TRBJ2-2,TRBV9,CASSVTGTKNTGELFF,TGTGCCAGCAGCGTAACGGGGACAAAGAACACCGGGGAGCTGTTTTTT
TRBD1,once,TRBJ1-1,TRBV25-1,CASILGQEAFF,TGTGCCAGCATCCTGGGACAGGAAGCTTTCTTT
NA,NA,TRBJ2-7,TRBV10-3,CAIQDSSYEQYF,TGTGCCATCCAGGACTCTTCCTACGAGCAGTACTTC
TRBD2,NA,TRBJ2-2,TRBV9,CASSWVSVRERGTGELFF,TGTGCCAGCAGCTGGGTTAGCGTTCGGGAGCGGGGCACCGGGGAGCTGTTTTTT
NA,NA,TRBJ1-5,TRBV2,CASTPQAGVSQPQHF,TGTGCCAGCACCCCCCAAGCAGGGGTAAGTCAGCCCCAGCATTTT
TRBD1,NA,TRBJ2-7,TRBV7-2,CASSLRRTGYEQYF,TGTGCCAGCAGCTTAAGGAGGACAGGGTACGAGCAGTACTTC
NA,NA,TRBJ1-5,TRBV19,CASRNNNGKQPQHF,TGTGCCAGTAGAAATAATAACGGGAAACAGCCCCAGCATTTT
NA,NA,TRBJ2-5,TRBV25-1,CASSDRLETQYF,TGTGCCAGCAGTGACAGGTTAGAGACCCAGTACTTC